This TCR beta chain derives from a study of regulatory T cells in long-lasting Graves disease. HTBI primers from iRepertoire and Arm-PCR of CDR3 regions yielded the TCR beta libraries. TCRdb re-analysed the multiplex PCR reads in MiXCR, keeping a single row per CDR3 protein. The sample contains 250,000 or so distinct CDR3 sequences, 15% to 20% of which appear only once. Time point specified: newly diagnosed GD, antithyroid drugs for less than 3 months. There was RNA extracted from PBMCs, and the TCR library was made from it. The J segment lost 0 bases and the V segment lost 4 bases, leaving 10 bases of the junction unmatched. Germline assignment: CDR1 SEHNR and CDR2 FQNEAQ (reference sequence). The CDR3 runs 18 residues. These data were also filed under a second study, of T cells in Graves' hyperthyroidism and ophthalmopathy.

This sequence originates from a woman younger than 45 with Graves disease. Sequencing was performed on peripheral blood mononuclear cells (PBMCs), taken at new diagnosis, from a patient treated with antithyroid drugs. V gene TRBV7-9 combines with J gene TRBJ1-5, with 9 positions matching TRBD1. The CDR3 is CASSSRTGEAFSNQPQHF. The CDR3 DNA reads TGTGCCAGCAGCTCGAGGACAGGGGAGGCCTTTAGCAATCAGCCCCAGCATTTT.